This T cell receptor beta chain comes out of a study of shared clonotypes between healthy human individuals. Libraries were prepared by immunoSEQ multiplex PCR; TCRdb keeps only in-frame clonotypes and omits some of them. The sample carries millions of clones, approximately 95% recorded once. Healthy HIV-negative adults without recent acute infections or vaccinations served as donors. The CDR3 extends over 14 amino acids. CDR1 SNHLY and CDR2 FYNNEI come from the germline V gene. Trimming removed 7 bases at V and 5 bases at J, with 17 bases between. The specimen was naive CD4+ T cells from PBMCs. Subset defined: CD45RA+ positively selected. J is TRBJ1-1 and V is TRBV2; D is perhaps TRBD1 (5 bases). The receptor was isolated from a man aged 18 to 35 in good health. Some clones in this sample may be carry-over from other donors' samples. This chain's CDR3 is CASTYGTPGTEAFF. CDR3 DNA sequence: TGTGCCAGCACTTACGGGACCCCCGGGACTGAAGCTTTCTTT.